What follows are 18 T cell receptor beta chains derived from one specimen sequenced in a study of T cell responses to AZD1222 COVID-19 vaccine. The method was immunoSEQ multiplex PCR; TCRdb's version includes in-frame clones alone and lacks a portion of them. The sample shows 150,000 to 170,000 clones, 88% of them seen only once. The sequencing here drew on peripheral blood, taken on day 0 of AZD1222 vaccination. The receptors come from an adult in good health.

This chain joins TRBV9 and TRBJ1-1; 9 bases are a match to TRBD1. CDR1 and CDR2 (germline): SGDLS, YYNGEE. The CDR3 contains 16 residues. V lost 4 bases and J lost 1; bases outside the gene matches: 8. The CDR3 is CASSSWAGQGNTEAFF. CDR3 nucleotide sequence: TGTGCCAGCAGCTCCTGGGCGGGACAGGGGAACACTGAAGCTTTCTTT.

The chain has TRBV5-1 and TRBJ2-7; 11 bases are shared with TRBD1. V gave up 4 bases and J gave up 6 bases; unmatched junction bases: 12. Germline V gene lookup returns CDR1 SGHRS and CDR2 YFSETQ. The length of the CDR3 is 16 residues. The CDR3 nucleotides are TGCGCCAGCAGCCCCTACCCCCAGGGACAGGGGGGCGAGCAGTACTTC. Translated, it gives CASSPYPQGQGGEQYF.

This chain uses TRBV4-3 with TRBJ1-4; D is ambiguous. Germline V gives CDR1 LGHNA, CDR2 YSLEER. Deletions cut 5 bases from V and 6 bases from J, with 10 bases between. CDR3 size: 13 residues. The CDR3 DNA reads as TGCGCCAGCAGCTTCGGAATTCATGAAAAACTGTTTTTT. It encodes CASSFGIHEKLFF.

The chain carries TRBV6-2 or TRBV6-3 and TRBJ1-5, with TRBD1 matching 10 bases. This CDR3 has 19 residues. Trimming took 2 bases from V and 1 from J; bases not matched to a gene: 11. Germline CDR1 and CDR2: MNHEY and SVGEGT. CDR3 bases: TGTGCCAGCAGTTACCTCCCGGGACAGGGGCCTGGCAGCAATCAGCCCCAGCATTTT. Encoded protein: CASSYLPGQGPGSNQPQHF.

The chain links TRBV11-2 to TRBJ2-2; perhaps TRBD2 as D (5 bases). Germline values: CDR1 SGHAT, CDR2 FQNNGV. This CDR3 region has 14 residues. V was cut by 1 base and J by 4 bases, with 7 bases left in between. CDR3: CASSLAGSTGELFF. The DNA of the CDR3 is TGTGCCAGCAGCTTAGCGGGGAGCACCGGGGAGCTGTTTTTT.

Turning to this clone: At one end, the junction sequence differs from germline, possibly due to a read error. The CDR3 nucleotides read TGCGCCAGCAGCTCCGGACAGGGCAACCAGCCCCAGCATTTT. As protein: CASSSGQGNQPQHF. The J gene is TRBJ1-5, the V gene TRBV5-1; 8 bases line up with TRBD1. The germline gives CDR1 SGHRS, CDR2 YFSETQ. The CDR3 is made up of 14 amino acids.

The rearrangement links TRBV3-1 (or the pseudogene TRBV3-2) to TRBJ2-2; D perhaps matches TRBD1 (6 bases). CDR1 is LGHDT, CDR2 YNNKEL, per germline (reference sequence). This CDR3 spans 15 amino acids. V lost 4 bases, J lost 4 bases, and 13 bases lay in between. The CDR3 DNA reads as TGTGCCAGCAGCCCCTCAGGGGCGGCCACCGGGGAGCTGTTTTTT. Its translation is CASSPSGAATGELFF.

The table lists this clone with a count of one. Here the CDR3 reads CASSLSIGEHYNSPLHF. The DNA for the CDR3 is TGTGCCAGTAGCCTGAGTATCGGTGAACACTATAATTCACCCCTCCACTTT. The chain couples TRBV19 to TRBJ1-6; no reliable D call. The CDR3 consists of 17 residues. Germline lookup yields CDR1 LNHDA and CDR2 SQIVND (reference sequence). The V gene lost 6 bases and the J gene lost 3 bases, with 18 bases spanning the gap.

This rearrangement joins TRBV7-9 to TRBJ1-6; D call uncertain. V gave up 5 bases and J gave up 4 bases, with 15 bases separating them. The length of the CDR3 is 16 residues. Germline V gene data show CDR1 as SEHNR and CDR2 as FQNEAQ (reference sequence). The CDR3 region has the DNA TGTGCCAGCAGCACAAGCTCGGGAGGTTATAATTCACCCCTCCACTTT. This encodes CASSTSSGGYNSPLHF.

The genes are TRBV27 and TRBJ2-3; 9 nucleotides line up with TRBD1. Trimming cost V 6 bases and J 0 bases; bases outside gene matches: 4. The V gene's germline CDR1 is MNHEY and CDR2 SMNVEV (reference sequence). The CDR3 has 15 residues. CDR3: CASSQQGASTDTQYF. CDR3 DNA sequence: TGTGCCAGCAGCCAACAGGGGGCTAGCACAGATACGCAGTATTTT.

The chain combines TRBV19 with TRBJ1-2; D is uncertain. Trimming left V 6 bases short and J 4 bases short, with 9 bases between. CDR1 and CDR2 from the germline V gene are LNHDA and SQIVND (reference sequence). The CDR3 is made up of 12 amino acids. CDR3 amino acids: CASRSPSYGYTF. CDR3 DNA: TGTGCCAGTAGGTCACCTAGCTATGGCTACACCTTC.

This clone was seen once. The chain recombines TRBV14 with TRBJ2-1; 9 nucleotides agree with TRBD2. The germline V gene encodes CDR1 SGHDN and CDR2 FVKESK. The trim removed 0 bases at V and 7 bases at J, leaving 10 bases unmatched. The CDR3 loop spans 17 amino acids. The CDR3 sequence: CASSQEEGGGDWNEQFF. In DNA form, the CDR3 reads TGTGCCAGCAGCCAAGAGGAAGGCGGGGGGGACTGGAATGAGCAGTTCTTC.

The chain has TRBV4-1 and TRBJ1-5; TRBD1 aligns across 7 bases. Germline V gene sequence: CDR1 MGHRA, CDR2 YSYEKL. V shed 0 bases, J shed 0 bases, and the junction held 11 bases outside the gene matches. The CDR3 totals 19 residues. CDR3 loop: CASSQDSGRGNYSNQPQHF. CDR3 bases: TGCGCCAGCAGCCAAGATTCAGGCAGGGGGAATTATAGCAATCAGCCCCAGCATTTT.

V gene TRBV29-1 combines with J gene TRBJ1-3, with 7 bases aligning to TRBD1. J was trimmed by 4 bases and V by 5 bases; bases with no gene match: 17. The germline V gene encodes CDR1 SQVTM and CDR2 ANQGSEA. The CDR3 runs 17 residues. The CDR3 sequence: CSVQRVSSRGTGNTIYF. DNA of the CDR3: TGCAGCGTTCAACGAGTTTCCAGCAGGGGGACGGGAAACACCATATATTTT.

V gene TRBV19 combines with J gene TRBJ1-5; 7 bases align to TRBD1. The germline V gene has CDR1 LNHDA and CDR2 SQIVND (reference sequence). The CDR3 sequence is 15 residues long. The J segment lost 0 bases and the V segment lost 6 bases, leaving 5 bases of the junction unmatched. The CDR3 loop reads CASSRDRASNQPQHF. CDR3 sequence (DNA): TGTGCCAGTAGCCGAGACAGGGCTAGCAATCAGCCCCAGCATTTT.

This chain uses TRBV7-9 with TRBJ1-1, with D maybe TRBD1 (6 bases). In germline, CDR1 is SEHNR, CDR2 FQNEAQ (reference sequence). CDR3 length: 15 amino acids. Trimming took 5 bases from V and 2 from J, leaving 15 bases between them. This CDR3 is CASSTVAGDNTEAFF. CDR3 in DNA: TGTGCCAGCAGCACGGTGGCAGGGGATAACACTGAAGCTTTCTTT. Looking up the rest from reference TRBV7-9 and TRBJ1-1 gives the full variable domain: DTGVSQNPRHKITKRGQNVTFRCDPISEHNRLYWYRQTLGQGPEFLTYFQNEAQLEKSRLLSDRFSAERPKGSFSTLEIQRTEQGDSAMYLCASSTVAGDNTEAFFGQGTRLTVV.

Regarding this clone: Different DNA sequences within this sample yield the same CDR3. The chain employs TRBV6-5 and TRBJ1-5; D unclear. Looked up from germline, CDR1 is MNHEY and CDR2 is SVGAGI. The CDR3 is 13 amino acids. V was cut by 3 bases and J by 1 base, with 4 bases left in between. DNA for the CDR3: TGTGCCAGCAGTTATGGAAGCAATCAGCCCCAGCATTTT. It specifies CASSYGSNQPQHF.

V gene TRBV18 combines with J gene TRBJ1-2; 9 bases agree with TRBD1. Germline CDR1 and CDR2: KGHSH and LQKENI. This CDR3 has 14 amino acids. The trim removed 11 bases at V and 5 bases at J, leaving 12 bases unmatched. DNA of the CDR3: TGTGCCGGGCTCTCCACGGGACAGGGTTATGGCTACACCTTC. Translation gives CAGLSTGQGYGYTF.